Presented here are 17 T cell receptor beta chains from one specimen sequenced in a study of blood T cells in healthy people across ages. Combining a sample-barcoded 5' primer with a J-beta primer mix, a second PCR ran for roughly 7 to 11 cycles. TCRdb re-derived calls from the 5' RACE reads in MiXCR, one entry per CDR3 protein. The sample holds more than 650,000 distinct CDR3 sequences, about 55% seen once. The specimen was blood. Receptors originate from an elderly man in good health.

The chain recombines TRBV18 with TRBJ2-1, with D maybe TRBD2 (6 bases). Germline loops: CDR1 KGHSH, CDR2 LQKENI. V was cut by 1 base and J by 5 bases, with 12 bases left in between. The CDR3 consists of 15 residues. The CDR3 coding sequence is TGTGCCAGCTCACCACGGGACTCTGTCGACAATGAGCAGTTCTTC. This encodes CASSPRDSVDNEQFF.

This rearrangement joins TRBV20-1 to TRBJ2-5, with D tentatively TRBD1 (5 bases). This CDR3 is built from 14 residues. Germline V gene lookup returns CDR1 DFQATT and CDR2 SNEGSKA (reference sequence). V dropped 5 bases and J dropped 0 bases, with 13 bases sitting between them. The CDR3 coding sequence is TGCAGTGCTCCCTTCTGGACAAACCAAGAGACCCAGTACTTC. Amino acid sequence: CSAPFWTNQETQYF.

The V and J genes are TRBV29-1 and TRBJ2-7, with D maybe TRBD2 (6 bases). TRBJ2-5 matches the DNA end more closely, so the J call is doubtful. Germline-derived CDR1 and CDR2 are SQVTM and ANQGSEA. There are 12 residues in the CDR3. CDR3 bases: TGCAGCGTTAACGGGGGAGAAGAGACCCAGTACTTC. Its translation: CSVNGGEETQYF.

The chain has TRBV12-3 or TRBV12-4 and TRBJ2-1, with 8 bases lining up with TRBD1. With 1 base clipped from V and 9 bases from J, the junction kept 5 bases outside the gene matches. The CDR3 loop spans 14 amino acids. CDR3 protein: CASSLGTGMGEQFF. The CDR3 nucleotides are TGTGCCAGCAGTTTAGGGACAGGGATGGGTGAGCAGTTCTTC.

This clonotype was recorded once. The rearrangement joins TRBV7-2 to TRBJ2-1; 9 bases fit TRBD2. Losses at the gene ends were 8 bases for V and 4 bases for J; bases not matched to a gene: 9. This CDR3 has 15 amino acids. Germline-derived CDR1 and CDR2 are SGHTA and FQGNSA. This chain's CDR3 is CASARASGDYNEQFF. The CDR3 DNA follows: TGTGCCAGCGCGAGGGCTAGCGGGGATTACAATGAGCAGTTCTTC.

The V and J genes are TRBV28 and TRBJ2-2, with D perhaps matching TRBD1 (5 bases). In germline, CDR1 is MDHEN, CDR2 SYDVKM. V lost 8 bases, J lost 0 bases, and 13 bases lay in between. The CDR3 is 15 residues long. CDR3 loop: CASLTPGPNTGELFF. DNA of the CDR3: TGTGCCAGCCTAACCCCAGGGCCGAACACCGGGGAGCTGTTTTTT.

This sequence joins TRBV18 and TRBJ1-2; D may be TRBD1 (6 bases). The V end was cut by 6 bases, the J end by 1 base, with 15 bases between. CDR3 length equals 15 residues. Germline V CDR1 and CDR2: KGHSH, LQKENI. CDR3 sequence reads: CASSSKDRLNYGYTF. The CDR3 bases are TGTGCCAGCTCCTCGAAGGACAGACTTAACTATGGCTACACCTTC.

In this sample, this clonotype turned up a few times. J is TRBJ2-5 and V is TRBV4-2, with 13 bases that match TRBD2. CDR3 length: 18 residues. The germline gives CDR1 LGHNA, CDR2 YNFKEQ. V trimming: 1 base; J trimming: 1 base; junction bases outside the gene matches: 6. This CDR3 reads CASSQAGLAGVGQETQYF. For the CDR3, the DNA is TGTGCCAGCAGCCAAGCCGGACTAGCGGGAGTTGGCCAAGAGACCCAGTACTTC.

The chain uses TRBV11-1 and TRBJ1-2; 9 bases are a match to TRBD1. CDR3 length equals 14 residues. V shed 4 bases, J shed 7 bases, and the junction held 7 bases outside the gene matches. CDR1 is SGHAT, CDR2 FQDESV, per germline (reference sequence). For the CDR3, the DNA is TGTGCCAGCAGCTCCGGGGGACAGGGCAGTGGCTACACCTTC. The encoded protein is CASSSGGQGSGYTF.

This clonotype was detected a few times. This chain connects TRBV18 to TRBJ2-7, with D perhaps TRBD2 (5 bases). The CDR3 totals 14 residues. Germline-derived CDR1 and CDR2 are KGHSH and LQKENI. The V end lost 4 bases, the J end lost 7 bases, and 17 bases lay between the germline ends. CDR3 coding DNA: TGTGCCAGCTCACTTATAGCGAGAACCGATGAGCAGTACTTC. It codes for CASSLIARTDEQYF.

A few counts support this clonotype. The chain links TRBV20-1 to TRBJ1-2; no firm D call. The germline V gene has CDR1 DFQATT and CDR2 SNEGSKA (reference sequence). The CDR3 is 16 residues long. V lost 6 bases and J lost 3, with 23 bases in between. CDR3 loop: CSADARAGFLDYGYTF. Here the CDR3 DNA reads TGCAGTGCCGATGCTAGGGCGGGGTTCCTGGACTATGGCTACACCTTC.

J is TRBJ2-1 and V is TRBV10-3; TRBD1 agrees at 9 bases. Germline CDR1 and CDR2: ENHRY and SYGVKD. The V segment lost 6 bases and the J segment 9 bases; nucleotides outside the gene matches: 3. The CDR3 is 12 residues long. This CDR3 reads CAISGQGREQFF. Written as DNA, the CDR3 is TGTGCCATCAGCGGACAGGGGCGTGAGCAGTTCTTC.

This clonotype was seen only once. This chain joins TRBV27 and TRBJ2-1; D is uncertain. V lost 7 bases to trimming and J lost 8 bases, with 21 bases between them. CDR3 length: 15 amino acids. From germline, CDR1 is MNHEY and CDR2 SMNVEV (reference sequence). CDR3 sequence (DNA): TGTGCCAGCACCGACTGGGTAGCAGACGTCGATGAGCAGTTCTTC. It translates to CASTDWVADVDEQFF.

This clonotype occurred once. In DNA, the CDR3 is TGTGCCAGCAGCTTGCTGACTAGCGGGCTTCGGCGGGATGAGCAGTACTTC. Translation: CASSLLTSGLRRDEQYF. V usage is TRBV7-9 and J usage is TRBJ2-7, with 10 bases lining up with TRBD2. Germline CDR1 is SEHNR and CDR2 is FQNEAQ (reference sequence). Trimming took 3 bases from V and 7 from J; bases not matched to a gene: 15. The CDR3 length is 17 residues.

V usage is TRBV6-5 and J usage is TRBJ1-1; D is unresolved. Looked up from germline, CDR1 is MNHEY and CDR2 is SVGAGI. CDR3 length equals 13 residues. The ends were cut back, 2 bases at V and 1 base at J, with 5 bases in the middle. Written as DNA, the CDR3 is TGTGCCAGCAGTTACGAAGGGAACACTGAAGCTTTCTTT. This translates into CASSYEGNTEAFF.

J is TRBJ2-6 and V is TRBV11-2; 9 nucleotides line up with TRBD2. The V segment lost 5 bases and the J segment 5 bases; nucleotides outside the gene matches: 19. Germline V gene sequence: CDR1 SGHAT, CDR2 FQNNGV. The CDR3 loop spans 20 amino acids. This CDR3 is CASSPNSPRLAGWRANVLTF. The DNA of the CDR3 is TGTGCCAGCAGCCCGAATTCGCCCAGGCTAGCGGGGTGGAGGGCCAACGTCCTGACTTTC.

The chain links TRBV18 to TRBJ1-1, with unresolved D. V was trimmed by 3 bases and J by 6 bases, leaving 14 bases between them. CDR3 length equals 14 residues. Germline V CDR1 and CDR2: KGHSH, LQKENI. The CDR3 loop is CASSPDGRVAEAFF. The CDR3 DNA reads as TGTGCCAGCTCACCGGACGGGAGGGTGGCTGAAGCTTTCTTT.